Listed below are T cell receptor beta chains from one sample, sequenced in a study of early T cells in non-severe SARS-CoV-2 infection. TCRdb independently ran MiXCR on the 5' RACE reads; one entry per CDR3 protein. The table lists 32,000 or so distinct CDR3 sequences, over 9% of them singletons. The sequenced material came from whole blood. Receptors originate from an adult who was a healthcare worker with PCR-confirmed SARS-CoV-2 infection or an uninfected control (not recorded which). Both conserved end residues are part of each CDR3. The D gene is left open where the match is weak. Only some rows state a clone size, as once, few, many or a class for expanded clones.

j_call: TRBJ1-1
v_call: TRBV7-9
d_call: TRBD1
clone_size: many
cdr3_length: 13
cdr3_aa: CATLGQGFTEAFF
cdr3_nt: TGTGCCACTTTGGGACAGGGTTTTACTGAAGCTTTCTTT

j_call: TRBJ1-2
v_call: TRBV7-2
d_call: NA
clone_size: few
cdr3_length: 17
cdr3_aa: CASSLRTGNLRGYGYTF
cdr3_nt: TGTGCCAGCAGCTTGAGAACAGGGAATCTCCGGGGCTATGGCTACACCTTC

j_call: TRBJ1-4
v_call: TRBV5-5
d_call: TRBD1
clone_size: many
cdr3_length: 15
cdr3_aa: CASSLVPGGSEKLFF
cdr3_nt: TGTGCCAGCAGCTTGGTCCCAGGGGGCTCTGAAAAACTGTTTTTT

j_call: TRBJ2-7
v_call: TRBV5-1
d_call: NA
clone_size: few
cdr3_length: 13
cdr3_aa: CASSSRDGGVQYF
cdr3_nt: TGCGCCAGCAGCTCCCGGGACGGGGGTGTGCAGTACTTC

j_call: TRBJ2-5
v_call: TRBV13
d_call: NA
clone_size: many
cdr3_length: 14
cdr3_aa: CASTPRGIAETQYF
cdr3_nt: TGTGCCAGCACCCCCCGGGGGATTGCTGAGACCCAGTACTTC

j_call: TRBJ2-7
v_call: TRBV29-1
d_call: NA
clone_size: many
cdr3_length: 15
cdr3_aa: CSVEDTTGLSYEQYF
cdr3_nt: TGCAGCGTTGAAGATACGACAGGCCTCTCCTACGAGCAGTACTTC

j_call: TRBJ2-1
v_call: TRBV18
d_call: TRBD1
clone_size: many
cdr3_length: 16
cdr3_aa: CASSPPGTGGRGEQFF
cdr3_nt: TGTGCCAGCTCACCACCCGGGACAGGGGGACGCGGTGAGCAGTTCTTC

j_call: TRBJ2-1
v_call: TRBV7-2
d_call: NA
clone_size: few
cdr3_length: 14
cdr3_aa: CASSFGREINEQFF
cdr3_nt: TGTGCCAGCAGCTTCGGAAGGGAGATCAATGAGCAGTTCTTC

j_call: TRBJ2-3
v_call: TRBV27
d_call: NA
clone_size: many
cdr3_length: 12
cdr3_aa: CASSPTPDTQYF
cdr3_nt: TGTGCCAGCAGTCCTACACCAGATACGCAGTATTTT

j_call: TRBJ2-2
v_call: TRBV7-6
d_call: NA
clone_size: NA
cdr3_length: 14
cdr3_aa: CASSSGPNTGELFF
cdr3_nt: TGTGCCAGCAGCTCGGGACCGAACACCGGGGAGCTGTTTTTT

j_call: TRBJ1-5
v_call: TRBV7-2
d_call: NA
clone_size: many
cdr3_length: 12
cdr3_aa: CASSLRDQPQHF
cdr3_nt: TGTGCCAGCAGCTTGAGAGATCAGCCCCAGCATTTT

j_call: TRBJ2-1
v_call: TRBV9
d_call: NA
clone_size: NA
cdr3_length: 14
cdr3_aa: CASSSLKGDDEQFF
cdr3_nt: TGTGCCAGCAGCTCCCTCAAGGGCGACGATGAGCAGTTCTTC

j_call: TRBJ1-1
v_call: TRBV7-6
d_call: NA
clone_size: NA
cdr3_length: 12
cdr3_aa: CASSTPRNEAFF
cdr3_nt: TGTGCCAGCAGCACCCCGAGAAATGAAGCTTTCTTT

j_call: TRBJ2-1
v_call: TRBV7-3
d_call: NA
clone_size: NA
cdr3_length: 13
cdr3_aa: CASSLNDDAEQFF
cdr3_nt: TGTGCCAGCAGCTTAAATGACGACGCTGAGCAGTTCTTC

j_call: TRBJ1-6
v_call: TRBV19
d_call: NA
clone_size: many
cdr3_length: 13
cdr3_aa: CASSTRSHSPLHF
cdr3_nt: TGTGCCAGTAGTACTCGTTCTCATTCACCCCTCCACTTT

j_call: TRBJ1-1
v_call: TRBV27
d_call: TRBD1
clone_size: many
cdr3_length: 13
cdr3_aa: CASRQTDRDEAFF
cdr3_nt: TGTGCCAGCAGGCAAACCGACAGGGACGAAGCTTTCTTT

j_call: TRBJ2-7
v_call: TRBV20-1
d_call: TRBD1
clone_size: NA
cdr3_length: 12
cdr3_aa: CSAGDREYEQYF
cdr3_nt: TGCAGTGCTGGGGACAGAGAATACGAGCAGTACTTC

j_call: TRBJ1-2
v_call: TRBV3-1
d_call: NA
clone_size: many
cdr3_length: 15
cdr3_aa: CASSDVARASWGYTF
cdr3_nt: TGTGCCAGCAGCGACGTGGCCAGAGCCTCCTGGGGCTACACCTTC

j_call: TRBJ1-4
v_call: TRBV5-1
d_call: NA
clone_size: many
cdr3_length: 16
cdr3_aa: CASSMDRVSTNEKLFF
cdr3_nt: TGCGCCAGCAGCATGGACAGAGTGTCAACTAATGAAAAACTGTTTTTT

j_call: TRBJ1-1
v_call: TRBV18
d_call: TRBD1
clone_size: many
cdr3_length: 14
cdr3_aa: CASSPDRAVAEAFF
cdr3_nt: TGTGCCAGCTCACCAGACAGGGCGGTCGCTGAAGCTTTCTTT

j_call: TRBJ2-3
v_call: TRBV5-4
d_call: NA
clone_size: many
cdr3_length: 16
cdr3_aa: CASSTRGRGGTDTQYF
cdr3_nt: TGTGCCAGCAGCACCCGGGGCAGGGGGGGTACAGATACGCAGTATTTT

j_call: TRBJ2-2
v_call: TRBV20-1
d_call: TRBD2
clone_size: many
cdr3_length: 21
cdr3_aa: CSESTPGLAGGIVLNTGELFF
cdr3_nt: TGCAGTGAATCGACTCCGGGACTAGCGGGGGGTATCGTTCTTAACACCGGGGAGCTGTTTTTT

j_call: TRBJ1-2
v_call: TRBV19
d_call: NA
clone_size: many
cdr3_length: 13
cdr3_aa: CASSIGILYGYTF
cdr3_nt: TGTGCCAGTAGTATTGGGATCCTCTATGGCTACACCTTC